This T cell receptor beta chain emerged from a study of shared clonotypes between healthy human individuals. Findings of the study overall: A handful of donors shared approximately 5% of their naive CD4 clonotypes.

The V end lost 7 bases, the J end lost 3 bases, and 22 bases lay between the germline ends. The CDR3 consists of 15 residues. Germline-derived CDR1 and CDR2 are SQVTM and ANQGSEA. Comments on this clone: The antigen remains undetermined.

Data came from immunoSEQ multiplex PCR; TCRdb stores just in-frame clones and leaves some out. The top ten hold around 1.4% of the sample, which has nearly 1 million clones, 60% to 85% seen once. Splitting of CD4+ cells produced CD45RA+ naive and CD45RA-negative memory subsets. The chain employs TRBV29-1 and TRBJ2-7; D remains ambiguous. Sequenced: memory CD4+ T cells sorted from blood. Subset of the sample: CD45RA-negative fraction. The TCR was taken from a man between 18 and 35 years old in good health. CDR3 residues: CSGTAPAAAGYEQYF. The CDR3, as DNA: TGCAGCGGAACAGCCCCGGCGGCGGCAGGCTACGAGCAGTACTTC.